The rows below give T cell receptor beta chains drawn from one sample of a study of T cells after yellow fever vaccination. TCRdb re-derived calls from the 5' RACE reads in MiXCR, one entry per CDR3 protein. The table has roughly 160,000 distinct CDR3 sequences, about a tenth seen once. The specimen was CD8+ T cells sorted from PBMCs, collected 45 days after the yellow fever booster vaccination. All receptors come from a young man who received the YFV17D yellow fever vaccine. Each CDR3 is given without its conserved first and last residue. A D gene is named only where the DNA matches it firmly.

>-|TRBV5-1|TRBJ2-2
ASSLEGEDTGELF
>-|TRBV20-1|TRBJ1-5
SVTPGSNQPQH
>-|TRBV11-2|TRBJ1-4
ASSFQGRSNEKLF
>-|TRBV29-1|TRBJ1-1
SVALGTEAF
>TRBD1|TRBV4-1|TRBJ1-5
ASSQGQGNQPQH
>TRBD2|TRBV20-1|TRBJ2-1
SASRGEAYNEQF
>-|TRBV29-1|TRBJ1-3
SGWGMDGNTIY
>-|TRBV4-1|TRBJ2-7
ASSQSGTVSYEQY
>-|TRBV7-9|TRBJ2-5
ASSGGEETQY
>-|TRBV29-1|TRBJ2-1
SVVTISYNEQF
>-|TRBV7-9|TRBJ2-7
ASSRDSLRQY
>TRBD2|TRBV19|TRBJ2-5
ASSIGAGGPVRETQY
>-|TRBV5-6|TRBJ1-1
ASSLFRGSRTEAF
>-|TRBV10-3|TRBJ1-1
AISSGREAF
>-|TRBV6-5|TRBJ1-1
ASSYSPGNTEAF
>TRBD2|TRBV9|TRBJ2-5
ASSVTGGIGETQY
>-|TRBV10-1|TRBJ2-5
ASSEFLRPRGTQY
>-|TRBV11-2|TRBJ2-3
ASSLRTNTDTQY
>-|TRBV11-2|TRBJ2-1
ASSLVSRGYNEQF
>TRBD2|TRBV20-1|TRBJ2-3
SARLTSGGYIDTQY
>-|TRBV3-1|TRBJ2-5
ASSQVPGGETQY
>-|TRBV4-1|TRBJ2-6
ASSRPGRISGANVLT
>TRBD2|TRBV29-1|TRBJ2-2
SVVSSGGPNTGELF
>-|TRBV7-6|TRBJ1-1
ASSLSVSGTEAF
>TRBD1|TRBV3-1|TRBJ2-6
ASRKKQGPGQRIVRANVLT
>-|TRBV15|TRBJ2-3
ATSREGTILTDTQY
>TRBD1|TRBV27|TRBJ1-2
ASSSGQGRCGYT
>TRBD1|TRBV27|TRBJ2-7
ASRPTGIGYEQY
>TRBD1|TRBV11-2|TRBJ2-7
ASSSTGNRHEQY
>-|TRBV4-1|TRBJ2-7
ASSRTDDSYEQY
>-|TRBV3-1|TRBJ1-2
ASSPTGPSYGYT